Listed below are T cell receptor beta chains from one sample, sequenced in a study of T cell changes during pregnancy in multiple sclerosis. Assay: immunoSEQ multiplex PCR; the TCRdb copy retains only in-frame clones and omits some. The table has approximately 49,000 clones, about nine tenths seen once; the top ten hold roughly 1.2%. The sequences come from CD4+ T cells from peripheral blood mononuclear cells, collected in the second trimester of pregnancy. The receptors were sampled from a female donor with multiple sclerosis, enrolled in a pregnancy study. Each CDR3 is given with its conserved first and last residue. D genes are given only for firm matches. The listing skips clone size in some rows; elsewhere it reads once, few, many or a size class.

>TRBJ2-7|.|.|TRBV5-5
CASSLVTRHHEQYF
TGTGCCAGCAGCCTGGTGACAAGGCATCACGAGCAGTACTTC
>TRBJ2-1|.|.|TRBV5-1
CASSPPTSAPYNEQFF
TGCGCCAGCAGCCCCCCAACTAGTGCCCCTTACAATGAGCAGTTCTTC
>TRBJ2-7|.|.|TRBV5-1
CASSLDGHRVDEQYF
TGCGCCAGCAGCTTGGATGGCCACAGGGTTGACGAGCAGTACTTC
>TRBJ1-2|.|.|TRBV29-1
CSARDPGANYGYTF
TGCAGCGCCAGAGACCCAGGGGCTAACTATGGCTACACCTTC
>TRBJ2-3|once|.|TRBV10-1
CASARAGNTDTQYF
TGCGCCAGTGCCCGGGCGGGCAACACAGATACGCAGTATTTT
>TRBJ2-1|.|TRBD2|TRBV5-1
CASSPGLAPGNEQFF
TGCGCCAGCAGCCCCGGACTAGCGCCTGGGAATGAGCAGTTCTTC
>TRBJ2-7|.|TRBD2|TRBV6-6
CASSYGLAGGTYEQYF
TGTGCCAGCAGTTACGGACTAGCGGGAGGAACCTACGAGCAGTACTTC
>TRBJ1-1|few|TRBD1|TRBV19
CASSMGQGGEAFF
TGTGCCAGTAGTATGGGACAGGGAGGTGAAGCTTTCTTT
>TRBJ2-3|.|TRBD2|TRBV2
CATRVLAGGSSTDTQYF
TGTGCCACCCGGGTACTAGCGGGAGGGTCTAGCACAGATACGCAGTATTTT
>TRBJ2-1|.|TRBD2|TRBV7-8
CASSPGPSGDSYNEQFF
TGTGCCAGCAGCCCTGGACCTAGCGGAGACTCCTACAATGAGCAGTTCTTC
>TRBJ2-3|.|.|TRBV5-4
CASSLGGYTDTQYF
TGTGCCAGCAGCTTGGGCGGTTACACAGATACGCAGTATTTT
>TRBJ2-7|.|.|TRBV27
CASRALAGEYEQYF
TGTGCCAGCAGGGCCTTGGCAGGGGAATACGAGCAGTACTTC
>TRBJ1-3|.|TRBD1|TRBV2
CASRRQGPGNTIYF
TGTGCCAGCAGACGACAGGGACCCGGAAACACCATATATTTT
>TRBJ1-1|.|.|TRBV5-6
CASSFGAGGEAFF
TGTGCCAGCAGCTTCGGAGCGGGGGGGGAAGCTTTCTTT
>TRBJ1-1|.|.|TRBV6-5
CASSYSSGEGNTEAFF
TGTGCCAGCAGTTACTCAAGCGGAGAGGGGAACACTGAAGCTTTCTTT
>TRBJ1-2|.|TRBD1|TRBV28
CASSRPGTGYYGYTF
TGTGCCAGCAGTCGTCCCGGGACAGGATACTATGGCTACACCTTC
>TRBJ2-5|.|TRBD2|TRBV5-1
CASSSGTTPETQYF
TGCGCCAGCAGCTCGGGGACTACCCCAGAGACCCAGTACTTC
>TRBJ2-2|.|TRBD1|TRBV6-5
CASRRTGGFSGELFF
TGTGCCAGCAGACGGACAGGGGGCTTTAGCGGGGAGCTGTTTTTT
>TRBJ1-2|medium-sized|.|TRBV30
CAWNVAMFGYTF
TGTGCCTGGAACGTCGCGATGTTTGGCTACACCTTC
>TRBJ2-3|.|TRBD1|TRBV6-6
CATTGQGIDTQYF
TGTGCCACCACGGGACAGGGCATAGATACGCAGTATTTT
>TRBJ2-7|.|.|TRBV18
CASSPSSGGAFLSEQYF
TGTGCCAGCTCACCGTCCTCCGGGGGAGCGTTTTTGTCCGAGCAGTACTTC
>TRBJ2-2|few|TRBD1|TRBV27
CASRPRTGGNTGELFF
TGTGCCAGCAGACCGAGGACAGGGGGGAACACCGGGGAGCTGTTTTTT
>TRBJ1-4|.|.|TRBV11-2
CASSLSQANEKLFF
TGTGCCAGCAGCTTAAGTCAGGCCAATGAAAAACTGTTTTTT
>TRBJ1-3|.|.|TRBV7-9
CATWAGGNTIYF
TGTGCCACCTGGGCAGGTGGAAACACCATATATTTT
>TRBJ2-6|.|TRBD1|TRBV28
CASEGTGSWGANVLTF
TGTGCCAGCGAAGGGACAGGATCGTGGGGGGCCAACGTCCTGACTTTC
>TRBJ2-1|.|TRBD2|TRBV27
CASNQLAGGYNEQFF
TGTGCCAGCAACCAACTAGCGGGAGGCTACAATGAGCAGTTCTTC